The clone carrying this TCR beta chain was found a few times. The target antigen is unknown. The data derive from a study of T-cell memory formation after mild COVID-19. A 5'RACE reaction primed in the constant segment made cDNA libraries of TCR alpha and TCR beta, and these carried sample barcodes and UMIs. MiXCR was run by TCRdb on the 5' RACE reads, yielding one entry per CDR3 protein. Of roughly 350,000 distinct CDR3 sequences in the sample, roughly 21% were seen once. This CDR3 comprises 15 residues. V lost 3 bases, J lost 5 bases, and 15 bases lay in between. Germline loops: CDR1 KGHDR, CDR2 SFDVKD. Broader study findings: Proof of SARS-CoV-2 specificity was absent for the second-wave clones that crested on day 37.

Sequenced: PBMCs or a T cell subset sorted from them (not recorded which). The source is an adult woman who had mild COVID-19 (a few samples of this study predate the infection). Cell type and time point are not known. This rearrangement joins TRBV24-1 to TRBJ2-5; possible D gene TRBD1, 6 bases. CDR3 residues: CATSDPLDRTETQYF. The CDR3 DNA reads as TGTGCCACCAGTGATCCCCTAGACAGGACGGAGACCCAGTACTTC.